A selection of T cell receptor beta chains follows, all from one sample in a study of blood T cell repertoires in COVID-19. Repertoires were generated with immunoSEQ multiplex PCR, while TCRdb's copy carries only in-frame clones and drops some. The sample records about 100,000 clones, around four fifths being singletons. The sample taken for sequencing was peripheral blood. Every receptor here comes from a man aged 70-80 years with active or convalescent COVID-19. Both conserved end residues are part of each CDR3.

v_gene	len	CDR3aa
TRBV4-3	13	CASSQERSYGYTF
TRBV6-5	15	CASRPPGQGIYEQYF
TRBV30	14	CAWSVGYTYNEQFF
TRBV7-2	12	CASSRWASPLHF
TRBV30	16	CAWSVLGTGGHNEQFF
TRBV7-8	19	CASSRTTSGRGVVSYEQYF
TRBV5-1	15	CASSWSGAGTGELFF
TRBV6-5	12	CASSYPDRGWVF
TRBV5-4	15	CASSNRQGMNTEAFF
TRBV27	14	CASSWKGSAYEQYF
TRBV19	13	CASSLGQGYGYTF
TRBV12-3/TRBV12-4	13	CASSLGQLYEQYF
TRBV4-2	15	CASSQSGTSVNEQFF
TRBV7-3	13	CASSSGLAETQYF
TRBV2	15	CASSPRTSGRVEQFF
TRBV19	15	CASSILGTDTYEQYF
TRBV24-1	15	CATSDDRAVNYGYTF
TRBV11-1	14	CASSPTGSTGELFF
TRBV5-1	17	CASSPDRGPGHTDTQYF
TRBV6-5	13	CASSPNGAGGYTF
TRBV27	15	CASSLGSGKLQPQHF
TRBV11-2	13	CASSEEKEDTQYF